These 26 T cell receptor beta chains came from one sample sequenced in a study of shared clonotypes between healthy human individuals. The method was immunoSEQ multiplex PCR; TCRdb's version includes in-frame clones alone and lacks a portion of them. In the table there are over a million clones, around 82% of which are singletons. Sequences were obtained from memory CD4+ T cells from PBMCs. Subset reported: CD45RA-negative fraction. These receptors were collected from a young man in good health. Some clones in this sample may be carry-over from other donors' samples.

The chain couples TRBV9 to TRBJ2-3; 8 nucleotides agree with TRBD1. Germline CDR1 and CDR2: SGDLS and YYNGEE. V was clipped by 4 bases and J by 6 bases; unmatched bases: 7. There are 14 residues in the CDR3. CDR3 residues: CASSMRTGMDTQYF. CDR3 DNA sequence: TGTGCCAGCAGCATGCGGACAGGGATGGATACGCAGTATTTT.

The rearrangement links TRBV5-1 to TRBJ1-2; the D is unclear. The CDR3 loop spans 14 amino acids. V was clipped by 4 bases and J by 3 bases, with 13 bases between them. Germline CDR1 and CDR2: SGHRS and YFSETQ. Here the CDR3 DNA reads TGCGCCAGCAGCCCTTCCCCAGACGACTATGGCTACACCTTC. Amino acid sequence: CASSPSPDDYGYTF. The full variable domain, rest sourced from reference TRBV5-1 and TRBJ1-2, is KAGVTQTPRYLIKTRGQQVTLSCSPISGHRSVSWYQQTPGQGLQFLFEYFSETQRNKGNFPGRFSGRQFSNSRSEMNVSTLELGDSALYLCASSPSPDDYGYTFGSGTRLTVV.

In the case of this clone: Other DNA sequences within the sample encode an identical CDR3. The gene calls are TRBV2 and TRBJ1-1; 7 positions match TRBD1. CDR3 length: 14 residues. V gave up 2 bases and J gave up 0 bases; unmatched junction bases: 0. CDR1 SNHLY and CDR2 FYNNEI come from the germline V gene. In DNA, the CDR3 is TGTGCCAGCAGTGAACAGGGGGTGAACACTGAAGCTTTCTTT. Its protein product is CASSEQGVNTEAFF.

This clone was detected ten times or more. The CDR3 bases are TGTGCCAGCAGTGGACAGGGGGCCCTATATACGCAGTATTTT. Its protein is CASSGQGALYTQYF. V and J are TRBV2 and TRBJ2-3, with 10 nucleotides matching TRBD1. The CDR3 is made up of 14 amino acids. Germline V lookup: CDR1 SNHLY, CDR2 FYNNEI. The V segment lost 4 bases and the J segment 7 bases; nucleotides outside the gene matches: 5.

The chain carries TRBV28 and TRBJ2-1; 11 nucleotides line up with TRBD2. From germline, CDR1 is MDHEN and CDR2 SYDVKM. V lost 6 bases, J lost 8 bases, and 15 bases stayed unmatched. The CDR3 is 17 amino acids. This CDR3 reads CASSHSELAGVFDEQFF. The CDR3 nucleotides are TGTGCCAGCAGCCATTCTGAACTAGCGGGAGTTTTTGATGAGCAGTTCTTC.

This sequence joins TRBV6-6 and TRBJ2-3; D unresolved. The CDR3 has 12 residues. V dropped 6 bases and J dropped 3 bases, with 7 bases sitting between them. Germline CDR1 reads MNHNY; CDR2 reads SVGAGI (reference sequence). The CDR3 is CASSPGTDTQYF. In DNA, the CDR3 is TGTGCCAGCAGCCCTGGGACAGATACGCAGTATTTT.

The J gene is TRBJ2-1, the V gene TRBV27; weak D call: TRBD2 (6 bases). Trimming left V 7 bases short and J 2 bases short, with 12 bases between. This CDR3 has 14 amino acids. CDR1 is MNHEY, CDR2 SMNVEV, per germline (reference sequence). The CDR3 loop is CASTTSQPYNEQFF. The CDR3 DNA is TGTGCCAGCACTACTAGCCAACCCTACAATGAGCAGTTCTTC.

This rearrangement joins TRBV7-9 to TRBJ2-6; D is uncertain. The V gene lost 5 bases and the J gene lost 2 bases, with 10 bases spanning the gap. The CDR3 runs to 15 residues. Per the germline V gene, CDR1 is SEHNR and CDR2 is FQNEAQ (reference sequence). The CDR3 loop is CASSPIDAGANVLTF. The CDR3 DNA is TGTGCCAGCAGCCCCATAGACGCTGGGGCCAACGTCCTGACTTTC.

The genes are TRBV10-3 and TRBJ2-1; D gene unclear. The CDR3 is 15 residues long. CDR1 ENHRY and CDR2 SYGVKD come from the germline V gene. V lost 0 bases, J lost 5 bases, and 11 bases lay in between. CDR3 DNA: TGTGCCATCAGTGAGTCAACCCGGTTGGACAATGAGCAGTTCTTC. Translated: CAISESTRLDNEQFF.

This rearrangement joins TRBV5-1 to TRBJ2-7; 10 bases align to TRBD2. This CDR3 is built from 16 residues. The J segment lost 0 bases and the V segment lost 5 bases, leaving 8 bases of the junction unmatched. Germline CDR1 is SGHRS and CDR2 is YFSETQ. The CDR3 DNA is TGCGCCAGCAGACTTATTCCTAGCGGGAGCTCCTACGAGCAGTACTTC. It encodes CASRLIPSGSSYEQYF.

This clone has a handful of counts. CDR3 residues: CSARGSLEAFF. In nucleotides, the CDR3 is TGCAGTGCTAGAGGAAGTTTAGAAGCTTTCTTT. V and J are TRBV20-1 and TRBJ1-1; D is ambiguous. CDR1 DFQATT and CDR2 SNEGSKA come from the germline V gene (reference sequence). This CDR3 spans 11 amino acids. Trimming shortened V by 1 base and J by 8 bases, and 8 bases separated the two germline ends.

The chain links TRBV10-2 to TRBJ2-3; weak D call: TRBD1 (6 bases). V was clipped by 4 bases and J by 1 base, with 6 bases between them. This CDR3 region has 13 residues. Per germline, CDR1 WSHSY and CDR2 SAAADI. The CDR3: CASSGQGTDTQYF. The CDR3 nucleotides read TGCGCCAGCAGTGGACAGGGCACAGATACGCAGTATTTT.

The rearrangement uses TRBV7-6 and TRBJ2-1; TRBD1 or TRBD2 may be the D gene (5 bases each). Looked up from germline, CDR1 is SGHVS and CDR2 is FNYEAQ. The CDR3 covers 15 residues. The V end lost 1 base, the J end lost 3 bases, and 10 bases lay between the germline ends. The CDR3 loop is CASSLGGSGYNEQFF. The CDR3, as DNA: TGTGCCAGCAGCTTAGGGGGGAGCGGCTACAATGAGCAGTTCTTC. The variable domain in full, completed from reference TRBV7-6 and TRBJ2-1, reads GAGVSQSPRYKVTKRGQDVALRCDPISGHVSLYWYRQALGQGPEFLTYFNYEAQQDKSGLPNDRFSAERPEGSISTLTIQRTEQRDSAMYRCASSLGGSGYNEQFFGPGTRLTVL.

The chain combines TRBV28 with TRBJ1-5; D remains unclear. The CDR3 has 12 amino acids. Per germline, CDR1 MDHEN and CDR2 SYDVKM. V was shortened by 11 bases and J by 0 bases, with 8 bases between the two germline ends. The CDR3 region is CAATVSNQPQHF. CDR3 DNA sequence: TGTGCCGCGACGGTTAGCAATCAGCCCCAGCATTTT.

V is TRBV6-6 and J is TRBJ2-5, with unresolved D. The V end was cut by 0 bases, the J end by 9 bases, with 5 bases between. CDR1 MNHNY and CDR2 SVGAGI come from the germline V gene (reference sequence). The CDR3 extends over 11 amino acids. CDR3 sequence (DNA): TGTGCCAGCAGTTACTCCGGAGCCCAGTACTTC. This encodes CASSYSGAQYF.

Worth noting for this clone: Mismatch with germline at one junction end may stem from a read error. V is TRBV10-2 and J is TRBJ1-2; 7 bases match TRBD1. There are 16 residues in the CDR3. Germline V gene sequence: CDR1 WSHSY, CDR2 SAAADI. CDR3 loop: CASGESHDRASRGYTF. Here the CDR3 DNA reads TGCGCCAGCGGTGAGTCCCACGACAGGGCAAGTCGTGGCTACACCTTC.

The chain uses TRBV23-1 and TRBJ2-2, with D perhaps TRBD1 or TRBD2 (5 bases each). TRBV23-1 is treated as an ORF (open reading frame) with a function not yet certain. The V end was cut by 4 bases, the J end by 0 bases, with 15 bases between. The CDR3 sequence is 17 residues long. CDR3 DNA: TGCGCCAGCAGTCTAAAAAGGGACGGATCGAACACCGGGGAGCTGTTTTTT. Amino acid sequence: CASSLKRDGSNTGELFF.

This chain joins TRBV7-8 and TRBJ2-2; 7 bases match TRBD1. The CDR3 runs to 16 residues. V trimming: 4 bases; J trimming: 0 bases; junction bases outside the gene matches: 5. Germline lookup yields CDR1 SGHVS and CDR2 FQNEAQ. CDR3 protein: CASSSRTGSNTGELFF. As DNA, the CDR3 is TGTGCCAGCAGCTCGAGGACAGGATCGAACACCGGGGAGCTGTTTTTT.

Turning to this clone: Possible read error: a much larger clone is one base away. This sample includes further DNA sequences coding for the same CDR3. The chain is built from TRBV4-2 and TRBJ1-3, with 8 bases lining up with TRBD1. Germline lookup yields CDR1 LGHNA and CDR2 YNFKEQ. The CDR3 covers 17 residues. CDR3 sequence reads: CASSQVGGQAFGNTIYF. The CDR3 region has the DNA TGTGCCAGCAGTCAAGTGGGGGGACAGGCTTTTGGAAACACCATATATTTT.

This rearrangement joins TRBV28 to TRBJ1-2; no reliable D call. Germline-derived CDR1 and CDR2 are MDHEN and SYDVKM. The length of the CDR3 is 16 residues. V lost 2 bases and J 4 bases, leaving 17 bases between the germline ends. The DNA for the CDR3 is TGTGCCAGCAGTTTAGGCCCCGCGGGGTGGGCCTATGGCTACACCTTC. Its protein is CASSLGPAGWAYGYTF.

The sample holds many counts of this clone. This chain links TRBV2 with TRBJ2-5; 8 bases align to TRBD1. Per germline, CDR1 SNHLY and CDR2 FYNNEI. The CDR3 is 13 amino acids. Trimming cost V 8 bases and J 0 bases; bases outside gene matches: 2. CDR3 sequence reads: CASGQGNQETQYF. In nucleotides, the CDR3 is TGTGCCAGCGGACAGGGAAACCAAGAGACCCAGTACTTC. Combining the CDR3 with reference TRBV2 and TRBJ2-5 gives the whole variable domain EPEVTQTPSHQVTQMGQEVILRCVPISNHLYFYWYRQILGQKVEFLVSFYNNEISEKSEIFDDQFSVERPDGSNFTLKIRSTKLEDSAMYFCASGQGNQETQYFGPGTRLLVL.

This clone occurred a few times. Other DNA sequences in the same sample also yield this CDR3. The chain is built from TRBV30 and TRBJ1-5; D is perhaps TRBD1 (5 bases). V shed 1 base and J shed 5 bases, with 9 bases lying between them. Germline values: CDR1 GTSNPN, CDR2 SVGIG (reference sequence). There are 13 residues in the CDR3. CDR3 nucleotide sequence: TGTGCCTGGAGTGCTCAGGGAGATCAGCCCCAGCATTTT. It specifies CAWSAQGDQPQHF.

The chain is built from TRBV18 and TRBJ1-1; D unclear. The germline V gene encodes CDR1 KGHSH and CDR2 LQKENI. Trimming took off 3 bases at V and 8 bases at J, with 10 bases between the two ends. There are 12 residues in the CDR3. CDR3: CASSPASREAFF. In DNA form, the CDR3 reads TGTGCCAGCTCACCGGCCTCCCGAGAAGCTTTCTTT.

The chain employs TRBV29-1 and TRBJ2-5; 11 nucleotides match TRBD1. J gave up 2 bases and V 3 bases, and 8 bases lay outside the gene matches. This CDR3 contains 16 residues. Germline V gene data show CDR1 as SQVTM and CDR2 as ANQGSEA. The DNA for the CDR3 is TGCAGCGTTGAGGGGTGGGACAGGGGGAGACAAGAGACCCAGTACTTC. Its translation: CSVEGWDRGRQETQYF.

The V gene is TRBV5-4, the J gene TRBJ2-3, with TRBD2 identical over 12 bases. Germline CDR1 SGHNT, CDR2 YYREEE (reference sequence). V gave up 5 bases and J gave up 4 bases; unmatched junction bases: 5. The CDR3 loop spans 15 amino acids. Here the CDR3 DNA reads TGTGCCAGCAGGCAGACTAGCGGGAGATCAGATACGCAGTATTTT. Residues: CASRQTSGRSDTQYF.

The table lists this clone with a few counts. The rearrangement joins TRBV5-1 to TRBJ1-4; the D gene is possibly TRBD1 (5 bases). Germline V gives CDR1 SGHRS, CDR2 YFSETQ. This CDR3 is built from 15 residues. Trimming stripped 3 bases from V and 3 bases from J, with 12 bases between. The CDR3 spells CASSSSGTSNEKLFF. For the CDR3, the DNA is TGCGCCAGCAGCTCCTCAGGGACGTCTAATGAAAAACTGTTTTTT.